This TCR beta chain came from a study of blood T cell repertoires in COVID-19. The CDR3 has 14 residues. Trimming removed 5 bases at V and 2 bases at J, with 11 bases between. Germline CDR1 is SGHTA and CDR2 is FQGNSA. Individuals drawn from some 25 US areas were roughly 18 to 89 years old. Each participant's cohort was designated according to participant-reported clinical history. Original analysis: Reference gene primer amplification in the assay estimated nucleated cell counts. Here immunoSEQ multiplex PCR was the method, and the copy in TCRdb shows in-frame clones only, minus some. For V, J and clone size, that table is used; D and trimming come from the DNA. Of 400,000 or so clones listed, over 75% were seen once; the top ten hold more than 1.5%.

The sample was PBMCs or T cells enriched from blood (not recorded which). The chain uses TRBV7-2 and TRBJ2-3; a weak D match, TRBD1 (5 bases). The clonotype originates from a man aged 35-49 years in a cohort exposed to, infected with or recovered from COVID-19 (not recorded which). The CDR3 nucleotides are TGTGCCAGCAGCCCCAGCAGGGCCACAGATACGCAGTATTTT. This codes for CASSPSRATDTQYF. The full variable domain, its missing parts supplied by reference TRBV7-2 and TRBJ2-3, is GAGVSQSPSNKVTEKGKDVELRCDPISGHTALYWYRQSLGQGLEFLIYFQGNSAPDKSGLPSDRFSAERTGGSVSTLTIQRTQQEDSAVYLCASSPSRATDTQYFGPGTRLTVL.